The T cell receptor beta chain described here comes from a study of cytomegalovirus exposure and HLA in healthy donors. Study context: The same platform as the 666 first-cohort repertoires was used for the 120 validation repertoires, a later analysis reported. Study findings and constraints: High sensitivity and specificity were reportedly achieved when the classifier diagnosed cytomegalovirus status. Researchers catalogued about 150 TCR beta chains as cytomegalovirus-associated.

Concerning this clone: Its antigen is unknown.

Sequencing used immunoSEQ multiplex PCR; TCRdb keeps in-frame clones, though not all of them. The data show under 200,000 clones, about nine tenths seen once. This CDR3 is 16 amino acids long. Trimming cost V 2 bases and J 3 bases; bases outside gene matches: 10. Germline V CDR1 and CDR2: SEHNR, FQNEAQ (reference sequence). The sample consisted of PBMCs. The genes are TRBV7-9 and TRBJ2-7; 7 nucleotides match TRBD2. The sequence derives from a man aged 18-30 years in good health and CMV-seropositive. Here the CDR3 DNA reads TGTGCCAGCAGCTTAAGCCCATCACTAGCGAACTACGAGCAGTACTTC. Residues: CASSLSPSLANYEQYF. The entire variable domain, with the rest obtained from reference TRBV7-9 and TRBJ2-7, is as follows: DTGVSQNPRHKITKRGQNVTFRCDPISEHNRLYWYRQTLGQGPEFLTYFQNEAQLEKSRLLSDRFSAERPKGSFSTLEIQRTEQGDSAMYLCASSLSPSLANYEQYFGPGTRLTVT.